This T cell receptor (beta chain) appears in the sequencing data of a study of T cells after yellow fever vaccination. Findings and caveats of the study: Among primary-vaccination clones, most reappeared after the booster, at 95% to 96% for CD4 and more than 85% for CD8. Within FACS-sorted repertoires, abundant clonotypes contaminating from the bulk population could be present.

The germline V and J ends were trimmed by 4 bases and 2 bases, with 5 bases remaining between them. CDR1 is MDHEN and CDR2 is SYDVKM in the germline V gene. The CDR3 runs 13 residues. Making TCR cDNA involved 5'RACE template switching, which added UMIs and a universal primer site. One entry per CDR3 protein results from TCRdb running MiXCR on the 5' RACE reads. The sample lists some 200,000 distinct CDR3 sequences; 11% were seen once. On this clonotype itself: Its cognate antigen is unknown.

The rearrangement uses TRBV28 and TRBJ2-2, with D hard to call. This TCR was recovered from a man between 18 and 29 years old who received the YFV17D yellow fever vaccine. The specimen comprised CD8+ T cells sorted from PBMCs, sampled 15 days after the yellow fever booster vaccination. DNA for the CDR3: TGTGCCAGCAGTTGGCCCAACACCGGGGAGCTGTTTTTT. It translates to CASSWPNTGELFF.